The source of this T cell receptor beta chain is a study of cytomegalovirus exposure and HLA in healthy donors. General study findings and limits: In a later analysis, V- and J-gene trimming of beta chains associated with a DCLRE1C missense variant, replicated independently.

The PCR made use of 60 Vbeta and 13 Jbeta primers. The table came from immunoSEQ multiplex PCR; TCRdb's copy has only in-frame clones and leaves some out. This repertoire shows some 140,000 clones, about 68% found once; its top ten account for 2.1%. In the case of this clone: No antigen is known for it.

The sample comprised PBMCs. The sequence came from a man aged 25 to 40 in good health and CMV-seronegative.

The CDR3 reads CAWSGLSTGELFF. The DNA of the CDR3 is TGTGCCTGGAGTGGGCTTTCCACCGGGGAGCTGTTTTTT. J is TRBJ2-2 and V is TRBV30, with no clear D. V was clipped by 1 base and J by 4 bases, with 7 bases between them. CDR3 length: 13 amino acids. Germline CDR1 is GTSNPN and CDR2 is SVGIG (reference sequence). The whole variable domain, remainder taken from reference TRBV30 and TRBJ2-2, is SQTIHQWPATLVQPVGSPLSLECTVEGTSNPNLYWYRQAAGRGLQLLFYSVGIGQISSEVPQNLSASRPQDRQFILSSKKLLLSDSGFYLCAWSGLSTGELFFGEGSRLTVL.